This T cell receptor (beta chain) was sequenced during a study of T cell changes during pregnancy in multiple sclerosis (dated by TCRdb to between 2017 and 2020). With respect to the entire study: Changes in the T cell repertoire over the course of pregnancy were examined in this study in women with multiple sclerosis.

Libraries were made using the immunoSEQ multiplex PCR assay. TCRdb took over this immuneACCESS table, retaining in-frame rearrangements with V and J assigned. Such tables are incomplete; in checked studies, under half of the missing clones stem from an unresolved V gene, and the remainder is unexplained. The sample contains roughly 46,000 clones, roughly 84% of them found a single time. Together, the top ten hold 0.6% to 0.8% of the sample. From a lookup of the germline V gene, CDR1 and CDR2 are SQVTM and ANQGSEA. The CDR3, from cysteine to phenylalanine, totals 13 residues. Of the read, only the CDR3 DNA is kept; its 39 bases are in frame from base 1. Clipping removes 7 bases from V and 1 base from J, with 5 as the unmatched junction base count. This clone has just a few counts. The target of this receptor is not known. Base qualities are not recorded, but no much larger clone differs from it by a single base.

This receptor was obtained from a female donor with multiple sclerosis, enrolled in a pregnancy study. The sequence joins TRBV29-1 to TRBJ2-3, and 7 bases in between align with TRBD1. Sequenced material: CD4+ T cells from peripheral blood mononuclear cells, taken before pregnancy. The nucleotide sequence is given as TGCAGCGACCTTGGGACAGGCACAGATACGCAGTATTTT. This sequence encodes CSDLGTGTDTQYF.